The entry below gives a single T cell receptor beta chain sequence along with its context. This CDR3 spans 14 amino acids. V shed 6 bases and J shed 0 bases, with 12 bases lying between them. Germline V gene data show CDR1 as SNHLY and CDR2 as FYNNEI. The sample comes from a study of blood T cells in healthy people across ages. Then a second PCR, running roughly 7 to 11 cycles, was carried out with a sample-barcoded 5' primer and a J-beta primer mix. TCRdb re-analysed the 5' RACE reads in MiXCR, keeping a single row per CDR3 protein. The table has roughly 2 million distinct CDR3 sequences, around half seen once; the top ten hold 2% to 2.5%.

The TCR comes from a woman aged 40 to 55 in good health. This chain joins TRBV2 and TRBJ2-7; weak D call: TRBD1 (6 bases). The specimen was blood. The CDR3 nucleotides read TGTGCCAGCAGAGCCTGGGACAACTCCTACGAGCAGTACTTC. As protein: CASRAWDNSYEQYF.